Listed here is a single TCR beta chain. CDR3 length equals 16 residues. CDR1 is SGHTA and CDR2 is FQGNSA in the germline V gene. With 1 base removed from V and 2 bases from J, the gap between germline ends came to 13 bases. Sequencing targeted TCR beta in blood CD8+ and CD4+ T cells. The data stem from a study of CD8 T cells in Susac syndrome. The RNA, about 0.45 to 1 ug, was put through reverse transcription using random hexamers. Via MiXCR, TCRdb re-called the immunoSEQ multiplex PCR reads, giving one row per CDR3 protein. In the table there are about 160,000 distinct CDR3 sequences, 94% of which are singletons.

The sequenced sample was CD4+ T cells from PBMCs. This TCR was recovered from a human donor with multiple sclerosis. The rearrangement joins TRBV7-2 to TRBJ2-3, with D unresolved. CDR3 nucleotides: TGTGCCAGCAGCTTAGGGGTCTTATACTTCACAGATACGCAGTATTTT. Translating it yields CASSLGVLYFTDTQYF.